This TCR beta chain was captured in a study of graft-versus-host responses after intestinal transplantation. Study-level background: Among the recipients, all got anti-thymocyte globulin induction and then tacrolimus and steroids for approximately 3 years.

In the case of this clone: Its antigen is as yet unknown.

Trimming cost V 0 bases and J 3 bases; bases outside gene matches: 2. Germline lookup yields CDR1 SGHTA and CDR2 FQGTGA. The CDR3 loop spans 15 amino acids. Study outcomes and limitations: Detection of GvH clones occurred in recipient marrow, and some had their first appearance in ileum or blood. Early declines in HvG clones that occurred post-transplant were associated with peak circulating GvH clone levels. The presence of high graft-versus-host to host-versus-graft clonal ratios in allografts characterized patients with graft-donor T cell macrochimerism.

Clones were sequenced by immunoSEQ multiplex PCR, and TCRdb holds only the in-frame ones, with some missing. The sample lists around 31,000 clones; 70% to 85% were seen once. The sample in question was unstimulated CD8+ T cells sorted from spleen or lymph node cells, obtained before intestinal transplant. The clonotype originates from a human donor who received an intestinal transplant. V gene TRBV7-3 combines with J gene TRBJ2-1; TRBD2 matches at 7 bases. This chain's CDR3 is CASSLTWGGYNEQFF. As DNA, the CDR3 is TGTGCCAGCAGCTTAACGTGGGGGGGCTACAATGAGCAGTTCTTC.